This is a list of T cell receptor beta chains from one sample in a study of CD4+ T cells in melanoma. Produced via immunoSEQ multiplex PCR; TCRdb's table is partial and in-frame only. The data show over 100,000 clones, about 92% seen once. The specimen sequenced was peripheral blood. The receptors here all came from a human donor with melanoma. Both conserved end residues are part of each CDR3. The D gene is left open where the match is weak. Clone size is shown for a subset of rows, as once, few, many or a class of expanded clone.

. | TRBJ2-2 | TRBV5-5 | . | CASSLAGTSVGELFF | TGTGCCAGCAGCTTGGCAGGGACTTCTGTCGGGGAGCTGTTTTTT
. | TRBJ2-5 | TRBV10-3 | . | CAISEISVRGETQYF | TGTGCCATCAGTGAGATTAGTGTCCGGGGAGAGACCCAGTACTTC
. | TRBJ1-4 | TRBV6-1 | . | CASSEWADEKLFF | TGTGCCAGCAGTGAATGGGCAGATGAAAAACTGTTTTTT
. | TRBJ2-7 | TRBV21-1 | . | CASSIGTSGRSHEQYF | TGTGCCAGCAGCATTGGGACTAGCGGGAGAAGCCACGAGCAGTACTTC
. | TRBJ1-5 | TRBV14 | . | CASSLFAGQPQHF | TGTGCCAGCAGCTTGTTTGCGGGTCAGCCCCAGCATTTT
TRBD2 | TRBJ2-7 | TRBV19 | . | CASSLTSVSYEQYF | TGTGCCAGTAGTCTGACTAGCGTTTCCTACGAGCAGTACTTC
. | TRBJ2-3 | TRBV5-1 | . | CASSLDSGGTDTQYF | TGCGCCAGCAGCTTAGACTCCGGAGGGACAGATACGCAGTATTTT
TRBD1 | TRBJ1-1 | TRBV5-1 | few | CASSLGQGSEAFF | TGCGCCAGCAGCTTGGGACAGGGATCTGAAGCTTTCTTT
. | TRBJ2-1 | TRBV28 | . | CASRSGYNEQFF | TGTGCCAGCAGGTCAGGGTACAATGAGCAGTTCTTC
. | TRBJ2-7 | TRBV18 | few | CASSPTIGPRGEQYF | TGTGCCAGCTCACCAACTATAGGACCACGTGGAGAGCAGTACTTC
. | TRBJ1-4 | TRBV5-4 | . | CASSTGGTENEKLFF | TGTGCCAGCAGTACGGGCGGAACAGAGAATGAAAAACTGTTTTTT
. | TRBJ2-7 | TRBV27 | . | CASSYGEDYEQYF | TGTGCCAGCAGTTATGGGGAGGATTACGAGCAGTACTTC
. | TRBJ2-7 | TRBV7-8 | . | CASSLDRGTYEQYF | TGTGCCAGCAGCTTAGATCGGGGAACCTACGAGCAGTACTTC
. | TRBJ2-5 | TRBV5-4 | . | CASSLGRGETQYF | TGTGCCAGCAGCTTGGGGAGGGGGGAGACCCAGTACTTC
TRBD1 | TRBJ2-7 | TRBV5-1 | . | CASSFATGNEQYF | TGCGCCAGCAGCTTTGCGACAGGGAACGAGCAGTACTTC
. | TRBJ1-1 | TRBV5-4 | . | CASSPGGAMNTEAFF | TGTGCCAGCAGCCCCGGGGGGGCCATGAACACTGAAGCTTTCTTT
TRBD2 | TRBJ2-1 | TRBV29-1 | once | CSVWTSGRSSYNEQFF | TGCAGCGTATGGACTAGCGGTAGGAGCTCCTACAATGAGCAGTTCTTC
. | TRBJ2-2 | TRBV7-3 | . | CASSLTPQGRDTGELFF | TGTGCCAGCAGCTTAACCCCGCAGGGTCGGGACACCGGGGAGCTGTTTTTT
TRBD1 | TRBJ1-3 | TRBV7-2 | . | CASSQGVAGNTIYF | TGTGCCAGCAGTCAGGGGGTCGCTGGAAACACCATATATTTT
TRBD1 | TRBJ1-6 | TRBV6-5 | . | CASSTGTALNSPLHF | TGTGCCAGCAGTACCGGGACAGCCTTGAATTCACCCCTCCACTTT